Following are 4 T cell receptor beta chains from one sample sequenced in a study of T cell responses to AZD1222 COVID-19 vaccine. Using immunoSEQ multiplex PCR, the repertoire was profiled, and TCRdb retains in-frame clones only, with some absent. Of roughly 50,000 clones listed, 89% are singletons. The sample in question was peripheral blood, obtained 28 days after the second AZD1222 dose. The receptors were sampled from an adult who received the AZD1222 COVID-19 vaccine.

The CDR3, as DNA: TGTGCCAGCAGCTTAGCCCCTAATCAGCCCCAGCATTTT. Translating it yields CASSLAPNQPQHF. The chain is built from TRBV7-9 and TRBJ1-5; D gene uncertain. V dropped 0 bases and J dropped 4 bases, with 4 bases sitting between them. The CDR3 has 13 residues. CDR1 is SEHNR and CDR2 is FQNEAQ in the germline V gene (reference sequence).

V gene TRBV18 combines with J gene TRBJ1-5; D call uncertain. V shed 2 bases and J shed 0 bases, with 8 bases lying between them. CDR1 is KGHSH and CDR2 is LQKENI in the germline V gene. The CDR3 totals 15 residues. CDR3 loop: CASSPGINSNQPQHF. The CDR3 DNA sequence: TGTGCCAGCTCACCAGGAATCAATAGCAATCAGCCCCAGCATTTT.

The rearrangement uses TRBV18 and TRBJ2-7, with 12 bases matching TRBD1. There are 15 residues in the CDR3. V shed 6 bases, J shed 7 bases, and the junction held 10 bases outside the gene matches. CDR1 and CDR2 (germline): KGHSH, LQKENI. CDR3 protein: CASSPTGQGATEQYF. CDR3 in DNA: TGTGCCAGCTCGCCTACGGGACAGGGGGCGACTGAGCAGTACTTC.

This chain's CDR3 is CASSISQGGGAGELFF. CDR3 in DNA: TGTGCCAGTAGTATTTCCCAGGGAGGTGGTGCCGGGGAGCTGTTTTTT. The chain joins TRBV19 to TRBJ2-2; tentative D call: TRBD2 (6 bases). The ends were cut back, 3 bases at V and 6 bases at J, with 17 bases in the middle. This CDR3 is 16 amino acids long. Germline-derived CDR1 and CDR2 are LNHDA and SQIVND (reference sequence).